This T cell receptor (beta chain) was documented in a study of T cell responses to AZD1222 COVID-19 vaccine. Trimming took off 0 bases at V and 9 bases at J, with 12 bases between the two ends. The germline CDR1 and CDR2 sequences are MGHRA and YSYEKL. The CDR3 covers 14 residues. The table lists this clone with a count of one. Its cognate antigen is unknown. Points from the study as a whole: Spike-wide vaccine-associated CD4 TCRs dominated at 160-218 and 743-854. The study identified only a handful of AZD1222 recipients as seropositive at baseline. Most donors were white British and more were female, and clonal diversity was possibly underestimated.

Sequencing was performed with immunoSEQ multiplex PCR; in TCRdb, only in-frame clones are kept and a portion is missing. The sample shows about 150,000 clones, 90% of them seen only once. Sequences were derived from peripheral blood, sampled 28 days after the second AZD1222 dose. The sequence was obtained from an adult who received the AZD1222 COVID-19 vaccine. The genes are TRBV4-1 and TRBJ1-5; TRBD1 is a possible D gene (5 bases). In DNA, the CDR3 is TGCGCCAGCAGCCAAGAGGGGACCGCCCGGCCCCAGCATTTT. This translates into CASSQEGTARPQHF.